The 21 T cell receptor beta chains reported below all come from one sample, sequenced in a study of CD8 T cells in ankylosing spondylitis. Each CDR3 protein gets one entry after TCRdb re-called the 5' RACE reads with MiXCR. The sample comprises about 130,000 distinct CDR3 sequences, approximately 9.7% of which are singletons, and approximately 3.6% rests with the top ten. The sample taken for sequencing was blood, either unsorted or a sorted T cell fraction (not recorded which). The receptors originated from a male donor with ankylosing spondylitis or in good health (not recorded which).

This clonotype has just a few counts. This chain uses TRBV29-1 with TRBJ2-1; 7 bases match TRBD2. CDR3 size: 12 residues. The germline V gene has CDR1 SQVTM and CDR2 ANQGSEA. The V gene end was trimmed by 5 bases and the J gene end by 8 bases; junction bases not matched to a gene: 6. The DNA for the CDR3 is TGCAGCGTTCAAGCGGGACCGGATGAGCAGTTCTTC. The encoded protein is CSVQAGPDEQFF.

This clonotype was seen only a few times. This rearrangement joins TRBV28 to TRBJ2-7, with 15 bases that match TRBD2. Germline V gene sequence: CDR1 MDHEN, CDR2 SYDVKM. The CDR3 has 17 residues. V was pared by 6 bases and J by 2 bases, with 8 bases of the junction left unmatched. The CDR3 DNA sequence: TGTGCCAGCAGCTCGACCGGGACTAGCGGGAGGACCTACGAGCAGTACTTC. It codes for CASSSTGTSGRTYEQYF. The full variable domain, rest sourced from reference TRBV28 and TRBJ2-7, is DVKVTQSSRYLVKRTGEKVFLECVQDMDHENMFWYRQDPGLGLRLIYFSYDVKMKEKGDIPEGYSVSREKKERFSLILESASTNQTSMYLCASSSTGTSGRTYEQYFGPGTRLTVT.

This clonotype was seen at least ten times. The J gene is TRBJ2-1, the V gene TRBV12-3 or TRBV12-4, with D possibly matching TRBD1 (6 bases). The V end lost 6 bases, the J end lost 8 bases, and 17 bases lay between the germline ends. This CDR3 has 14 residues. The chain's CDR3 is CASRPRGSGDEQFF. DNA of the CDR3: TGTGCCAGCAGGCCCCGGGGTTCAGGGGATGAGCAGTTCTTC.

This clonotype was observed a few times. The chain employs TRBV7-2 and TRBJ2-1; 7 bases line up with TRBD2. The V gene's germline CDR1 is SGHTA and CDR2 FQGNSA. V shed 1 base and J 9 bases; nucleotides not matched to a gene: 9. This CDR3 is 15 amino acids long. This CDR3 is CASSLVASGAGEQFF. CDR3 DNA sequence: TGTGCCAGCAGCTTAGTGGCTAGCGGAGCGGGTGAGCAGTTCTTC.

This clonotype was seen many times. The CDR3 nucleotides are TGCAGTGCTAGAAGACTTCTTTGGATGACTTCGAGCACAGATACGCAGTATTTT. Amino acid sequence: CSARRLLWMTSSTDTQYF. This rearrangement joins TRBV20-1 to TRBJ2-3; D gene unclear. This CDR3 contains 18 residues. V was pared by 2 bases and J by 0 bases, with 21 bases between. CDR1 and CDR2 from the germline V gene are DFQATT and SNEGSKA (reference sequence).

This clonotype was counted many times. This chain connects TRBV12-3 or TRBV12-4 to TRBJ2-5; 7 nucleotides match TRBD2. V was pared by 4 bases and J by 5 bases, with 10 bases of the junction left unmatched. This CDR3 has 15 amino acids. DNA of the CDR3: TGTGCCAGCAGTTCCCAAACTGCTAGCGGTGAGACCCAGTACTTC. This gives the protein CASSSQTASGETQYF.

This clonotype was seen at least ten times. The rearrangement joins TRBV7-8 to TRBJ2-2, with 10 bases aligning to TRBD2. V lost 4 bases, J lost 6 bases, and 8 bases stayed unmatched. CDR1 is SGHVS and CDR2 is FQNEAQ in the germline V gene. The CDR3 is made up of 16 amino acids. The CDR3 sequence is CASSSRTSGLPGELFF. The CDR3 bases are TGTGCCAGCAGCTCTAGGACTAGCGGTCTACCCGGGGAGCTGTTTTTT. Full variable domain (remainder filled in from reference TRBV7-8 and TRBJ2-2): GAGVSQSPRYKVAKRGQDVALRCDPISGHVSLFWYQQALGQGPEFLTYFQNEAQLDKSGLPSDRFFAERPEGSVSTLKIQRTQQEDSAVYLCASSSRTSGLPGELFFGEGSRLTVL.

This clonotype was found many times. V and J are TRBV14 and TRBJ2-5, with D perhaps being TRBD1 or TRBD2 (5 bases each). Germline CDR1 is SGHDN and CDR2 is FVKESK. The CDR3 length is 12 residues. The V end was cut by 4 bases, the J end by 12 bases, with 15 bases between. DNA of the CDR3: TGTGCCAGCAGCCCCCGGGACGGCATCAAGTACTTC. Its translation is CASSPRDGIKYF.

This clonotype was detected many times. The J gene is TRBJ1-2, the V gene TRBV27; D possibly corresponds to TRBD1 (6 bases). The germline V gene encodes CDR1 MNHEY and CDR2 SMNVEV (reference sequence). The CDR3 has 13 residues. V was trimmed by 2 bases and J by 8 bases, leaving 12 bases between them. CDR3 coding DNA: TGTGCCAGCAGTTTAACAGGGAGGACGGGCTACACCTTC. Its translation is CASSLTGRTGYTF.

This chain connects TRBV5-6 to TRBJ2-3, with D maybe TRBD1 (5 bases). Per the germline V gene, CDR1 is SGHDT and CDR2 is YYEEEE. Trimming left V 3 bases short and J 11 bases short, with 13 bases between. The CDR3 is 12 amino acids. The chain's CDR3 is CASSSTFQGQYF. In nucleotides, the CDR3 is TGTGCCAGCAGCTCTACATTCCAGGGGCAGTATTTT.

The chain joins TRBV6-5 to TRBJ2-7; D not resolved. Looked up from germline, CDR1 is MNHEY and CDR2 is SVGAGI. V dropped 2 bases and J dropped 5 bases, with 16 bases sitting between them. This CDR3 contains 15 residues. The CDR3 region is CASSYPPLDRDEQYF. DNA of the CDR3: TGTGCCAGCAGTTACCCACCTTTGGACCGCGACGAGCAGTACTTC.

This clonotype has at least ten counts. The chain has TRBV29-1 and TRBJ2-3; 12 nucleotides agree with TRBD2. V gave up 2 bases and J gave up 3 bases; unmatched junction bases: 3. Germline V CDR1 and CDR2: SQVTM, ANQGSEA. The CDR3 runs 15 residues. The CDR3 DNA sequence: TGCAGCGTTGAACGGACTAGCGGGGTGACAGATACGCAGTATTTT. Its translation is CSVERTSGVTDTQYF.

The table lists this clonotype with a few counts. The rearrangement links TRBV7-9 to TRBJ2-5; TRBD2 agrees at 7 bases. There are 13 residues in the CDR3. Trimming took 10 bases from V and 1 from J; bases not matched to a gene: 6. Germline lookup yields CDR1 SEHNR and CDR2 FQNEAQ (reference sequence). DNA for the CDR3: TGTGCCAACACAGCGGGGAGCCAAGAGACCCAGTACTTC. Its protein product is CANTAGSQETQYF.

This clonotype was recorded many times. This rearrangement joins TRBV20-1 to TRBJ2-7; the D gene is possibly TRBD1 (5 bases). The CDR3 loop spans 13 amino acids. Germline V lookup: CDR1 DFQATT, CDR2 SNEGSKA (reference sequence). Trimming removed 3 bases at V and 7 bases at J, with 16 bases between. The CDR3 DNA follows: TGCAGTGCTAGTATGCAGGGATATGGGGAGCAGTACTTC. Residues: CSASMQGYGEQYF.

There are a few counts of this clonotype. This chain connects TRBV12-3 or TRBV12-4 to TRBJ2-7, with 8 bases lining up with TRBD2. CDR3 size: 13 residues. J was trimmed by 6 bases and V by 5 bases; bases with no gene match: 6. The CDR3 region has the DNA TGTGCCAGCAGTCCAGGACTAGCCCGCGAGCAGTACTTC. Amino acids: CASSPGLAREQYF.

This clonotype appeared many times. The chain has TRBV28 and TRBJ2-1; D is ambiguous. V was pared by 6 bases and J by 9 bases, with 9 bases between. This CDR3 is built from 11 residues. The germline CDR1 and CDR2 sequences are MDHEN and SYDVKM. The CDR3 is CASSERSEQFF. The CDR3, as DNA: TGTGCCAGCAGCGAAAGGAGTGAGCAGTTCTTC.

The J gene is TRBJ2-2, the V gene TRBV7-2, with 8 bases aligning to TRBD2. The CDR3 sequence is 15 residues long. The germline V gene has CDR1 SGHTA and CDR2 FQGNSA. Unmatched junction bases numbered 9, after V lost 6 bases and J lost 6 bases. CDR3 nucleotides: TGTGCCAGCAGAAAGGGACTAGGGAGTTCCGGGGAGCTGTTTTTT. It codes for CASRKGLGSSGELFF.

This clonotype was found many times. V and J are TRBV3-1 and TRBJ1-1, with 8 positions matching TRBD1. V gave up 3 bases and J gave up 3 bases; unmatched junction bases: 9. Looked up from germline, CDR1 is LGHDT and CDR2 is YNNKEL (reference sequence). CDR3 length: 16 residues. This CDR3 is CASSHRTGSKDTEAFF. The DNA of the CDR3 is TGTGCCAGCAGCCATCGGACAGGGAGTAAGGACACTGAAGCTTTCTTT. The variable domain in full, completed from reference TRBV3-1 and TRBJ1-1, reads DTAVSQTPKYLVTQMGNDKSIKCEQNLGHDTMYWYKQDSKKFLKIMFSYNNKELIINETVPNRFSPKSPDKAHLNLHINSLELGDSAVYFCASSHRTGSKDTEAFFGQGTRLTVV.

The sample holds a few counts of this clonotype. The rearrangement uses TRBV5-1 and TRBJ2-3; possibly TRBD2 for D (6 bases). Germline CDR1 and CDR2: SGHRS and YFSETQ. The CDR3 has 15 residues. Trimming removed 1 base at V and 3 bases at J, with 12 bases between. CDR3 DNA sequence: TGCGCCAGCAGCTTGCGGGTCGGGAGAACAGATACGCAGTATTTT. It is translated as CASSLRVGRTDTQYF.

This clonotype appeared many times. V gene TRBV18 combines with J gene TRBJ2-7, with 9 bases identical to TRBD2. This CDR3 contains 18 residues. Trimming removed 1 base from V and 5 bases from J; junction bases left unmatched: 15. Germline loops: CDR1 KGHSH, CDR2 LQKENI. CDR3 residues: CASSPLRGLTSGFNEQYF. In DNA, the CDR3 is TGTGCCAGCTCACCACTTCGTGGTCTGACTAGCGGTTTTAACGAGCAGTACTTC. Supplemented by reference TRBV18 and TRBJ2-7, the full variable domain reads NAGVMQNPRHLVRRRGQEARLRCSPMKGHSHVYWYRQLPEEGLKFMVYLQKENIIDESGMPKERFSAEFPKEGPSILRIQQVVRGDSAAYFCASSPLRGLTSGFNEQYFGPGTRLTVT.

In this sample, this clonotype turned up many times. The chain uses TRBV5-1 and TRBJ2-3; unclear D gene. This CDR3 spans 13 amino acids. V was shortened by 6 bases and J by 0 bases, with 8 bases between the two germline ends. CDR1 is SGHRS, CDR2 YFSETQ, per germline. For the CDR3, the DNA is TGCGCCAGCAATTCGCAGAGCACAGATACGCAGTATTTT. Translated: CASNSQSTDTQYF.